This T cell receptor (beta chain) was documented in a study of cytomegalovirus exposure and HLA in healthy donors. Study conclusions and caveats: The records held CMV serostatus as the only immune exposure information.

Trimming shortened V by 5 bases and J by 2 bases, and 7 bases separated the two germline ends. Germline V gene data show CDR1 as MDHEN and CDR2 as SYDVKM. CDR3 size: 12 residues. The PCR employed 60 Vbeta primers together with 13 Jbeta primers. TCRdb's table, derived via immunoSEQ multiplex PCR, lists solely in-frame clones and lacks some. In the table there are tens of thousands of clones, about 74% of which are singletons. Points on this clone: Its target is unknown.

Sequenced input: PBMCs. The receptor's source is a woman aged 25 to 39 in good health and CMV-seropositive. V gene TRBV28 combines with J gene TRBJ2-7, with unresolved D. The CDR3 region has the DNA TGTGCCAGCAGTCGGGTTCCCTACGAGCAGTACTTC. Translated, it gives CASSRVPYEQYF.